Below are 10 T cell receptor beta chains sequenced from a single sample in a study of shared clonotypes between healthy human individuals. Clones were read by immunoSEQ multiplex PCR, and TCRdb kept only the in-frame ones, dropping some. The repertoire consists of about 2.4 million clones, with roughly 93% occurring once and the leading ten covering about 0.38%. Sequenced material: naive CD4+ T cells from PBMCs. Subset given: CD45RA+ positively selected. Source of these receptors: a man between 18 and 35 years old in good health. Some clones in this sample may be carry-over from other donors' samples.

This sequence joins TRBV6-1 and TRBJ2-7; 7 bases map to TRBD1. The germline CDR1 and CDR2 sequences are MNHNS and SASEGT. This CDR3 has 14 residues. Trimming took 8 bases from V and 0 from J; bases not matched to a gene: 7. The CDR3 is CASERQGVSYEQYF. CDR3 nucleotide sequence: TGTGCCAGCGAGCGACAGGGCGTCTCCTACGAGCAGTACTTC.

The CDR3 spells CASSQETSFGTSRYEQYF. The CDR3 bases are TGCGCCAGCAGCCAAGAGACGTCCTTTGGGACTAGCAGATACGAGCAGTACTTC. V usage is TRBV4-1 and J usage is TRBJ2-7, with TRBD2 identical over 9 bases. Germline lookup yields CDR1 MGHRA and CDR2 YSYEKL. Trimming at V came to 0 bases and at J to 4 bases, leaving 13 bases not matched to a gene. The CDR3 runs 18 residues.

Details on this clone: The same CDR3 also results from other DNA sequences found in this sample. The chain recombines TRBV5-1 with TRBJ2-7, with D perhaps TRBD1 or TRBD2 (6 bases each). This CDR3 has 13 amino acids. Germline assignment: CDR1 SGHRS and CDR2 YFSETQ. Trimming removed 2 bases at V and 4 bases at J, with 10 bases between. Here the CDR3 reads CASSLGGGYEQYF. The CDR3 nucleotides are TGCGCCAGCAGCTTAGGAGGGGGATACGAGCAGTACTTC.

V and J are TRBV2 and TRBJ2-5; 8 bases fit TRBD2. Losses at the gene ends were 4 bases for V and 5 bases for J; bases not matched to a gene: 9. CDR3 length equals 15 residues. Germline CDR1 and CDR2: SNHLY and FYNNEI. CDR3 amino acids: CASSGTSGGTETQYF. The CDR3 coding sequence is TGTGCCAGCAGTGGTACTAGCGGAGGGACGGAGACCCAGTACTTC.

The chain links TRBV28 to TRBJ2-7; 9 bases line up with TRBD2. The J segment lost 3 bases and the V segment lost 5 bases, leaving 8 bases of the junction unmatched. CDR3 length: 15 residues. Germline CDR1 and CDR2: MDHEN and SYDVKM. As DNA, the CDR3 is TGTGCCAGCAGTCCGGCCCTAGCGGGATTCTACGAGCAGTACTTC. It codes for CASSPALAGFYEQYF. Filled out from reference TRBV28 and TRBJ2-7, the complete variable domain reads DVKVTQSSRYLVKRTGEKVFLECVQDMDHENMFWYRQDPGLGLRLIYFSYDVKMKEKGDIPEGYSVSREKKERFSLILESASTNQTSMYLCASSPALAGFYEQYFGPGTRLTVT.

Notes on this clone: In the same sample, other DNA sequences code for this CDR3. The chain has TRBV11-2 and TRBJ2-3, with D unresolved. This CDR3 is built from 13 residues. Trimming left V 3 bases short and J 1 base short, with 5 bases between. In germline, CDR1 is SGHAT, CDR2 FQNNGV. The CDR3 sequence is CASSFSGTDTQYF. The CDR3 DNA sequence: TGTGCCAGCAGCTTCTCGGGCACAGATACGCAGTATTTT.

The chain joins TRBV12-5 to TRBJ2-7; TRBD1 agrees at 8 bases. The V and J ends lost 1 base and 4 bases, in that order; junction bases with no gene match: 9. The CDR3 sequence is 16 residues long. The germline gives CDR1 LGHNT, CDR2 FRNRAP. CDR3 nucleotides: TGTGCTAGTGGTTTGGCGGACAGGGATCGGCTTTACGAGCAGTACTTC. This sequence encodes CASGLADRDRLYEQYF.

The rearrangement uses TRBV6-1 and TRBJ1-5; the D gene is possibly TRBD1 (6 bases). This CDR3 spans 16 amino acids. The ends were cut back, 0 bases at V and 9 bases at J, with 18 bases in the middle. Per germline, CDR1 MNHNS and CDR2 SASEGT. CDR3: CASSEARGVNIGPQHF. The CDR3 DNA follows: TGTGCCAGCAGTGAAGCGAGGGGGGTCAATATAGGGCCCCAGCATTTT.

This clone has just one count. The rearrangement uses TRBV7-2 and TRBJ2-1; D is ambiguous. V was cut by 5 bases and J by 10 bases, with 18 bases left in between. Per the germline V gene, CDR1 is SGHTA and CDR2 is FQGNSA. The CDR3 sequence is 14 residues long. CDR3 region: CASSQSASFREQFF. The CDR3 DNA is TGTGCCAGCAGCCAATCCGCGTCCTTCCGCGAGCAGTTCTTC.

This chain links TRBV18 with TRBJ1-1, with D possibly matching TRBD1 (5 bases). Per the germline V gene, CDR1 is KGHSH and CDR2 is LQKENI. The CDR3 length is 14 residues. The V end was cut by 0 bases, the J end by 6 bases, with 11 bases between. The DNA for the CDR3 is TGTGCCAGCTCACCACCAGGTGGGGGACCTGAAGCTTTCTTT. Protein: CASSPPGGGPEAFF.